This T cell receptor (beta chain) comes out of a study of cytomegalovirus exposure and HLA in healthy donors. PCR involved 60 Vbeta and 13 Jbeta primers. Generated by immunoSEQ multiplex PCR, the TCRdb table keeps only in-frame clones and is missing some. Altogether around 190,000 clones are present, 9.5% being singletons, with the ten largest covering roughly 1.3%. For this clone: Its antigen is undetermined.

CDR1 and CDR2 (germline): WSHSY, SAAADI. The ends lost 3 bases at V and 4 bases at J; junction bases unmatched: 3. CDR3 size: 14 residues. Points from the study as a whole: TCR beta V- and J-gene trimming, according to a later analysis, was linked to a missense DCLRE1C variant. A later analysis associated 15,000 or so TCR beta sequences with HLA alleles at a 0.05 false discovery rate. Later analysis indicated greater clonal expansion among HLA-associated TCR beta chains than among equally common other chains. It was likely that a cluster of highly shared sequence variants was a sequencing artifact.

V usage is TRBV10-2 and J usage is TRBJ2-7; TRBD1 matches 10 bases. The receptor comes from a woman between 25 and 40 years old in good health and CMV-seropositive. Sequencing used PBMCs. The CDR3 bases are TGCGCCAGCAGTGACGGGACAGGGGCTTACGAGCAGTACTTC. This codes for CASSDGTGAYEQYF.